This T cell receptor (beta chain) was recovered during a study of monozygotic twins with inflammatory bowel disease. CDR1 PRHDT and CDR2 FYEKMQ come from the germline V gene (reference sequence). The CDR3 has 17 amino acids. TCRdb re-called the 5' RACE reads and gives one entry per CDR3 protein, without DNA. Recorded for this sample: around 200,000 distinct CDR3 sequences. The sequenced sample was blood. The TCR comes from a human donor with ulcerative colitis or Crohn's disease, or a healthy co-twin of an affected twin (not recorded which). The genes are TRBV13 and TRBJ2-1; the D call of TRBD1 rests on TCRdb alone, since no DNA is present to check it. The CDR3: CASSPPSKGSSYNEQFF.